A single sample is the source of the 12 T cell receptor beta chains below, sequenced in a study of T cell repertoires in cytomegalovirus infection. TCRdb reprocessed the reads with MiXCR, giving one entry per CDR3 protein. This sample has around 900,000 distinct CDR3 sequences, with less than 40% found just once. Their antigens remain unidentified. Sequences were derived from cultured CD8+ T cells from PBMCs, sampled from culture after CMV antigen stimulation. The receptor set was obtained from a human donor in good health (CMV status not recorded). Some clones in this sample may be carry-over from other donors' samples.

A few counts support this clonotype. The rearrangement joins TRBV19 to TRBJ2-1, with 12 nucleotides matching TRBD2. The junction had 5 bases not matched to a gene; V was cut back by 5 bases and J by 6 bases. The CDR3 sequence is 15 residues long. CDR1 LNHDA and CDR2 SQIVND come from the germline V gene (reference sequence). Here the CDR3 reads CASSSSGGAFNEQFF. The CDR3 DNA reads TGTGCCAGTAGTTCTAGCGGGGGGGCTTTCAATGAGCAGTTCTTC.

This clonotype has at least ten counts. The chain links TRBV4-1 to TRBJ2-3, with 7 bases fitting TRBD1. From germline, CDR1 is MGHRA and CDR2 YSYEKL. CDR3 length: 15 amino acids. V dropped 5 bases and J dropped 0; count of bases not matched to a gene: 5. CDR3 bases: TGCGCCAGCAGCTGGGGACAGAGTAGCACAGATACGCAGTATTTT. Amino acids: CASSWGQSSTDTQYF.

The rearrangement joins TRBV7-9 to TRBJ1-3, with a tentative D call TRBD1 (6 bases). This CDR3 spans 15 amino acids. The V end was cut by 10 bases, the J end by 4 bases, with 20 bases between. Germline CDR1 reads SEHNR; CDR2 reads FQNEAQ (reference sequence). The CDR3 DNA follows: TGTGCCACCCCACTCCGACAGGCCCACGGAAACACCATATATTTT. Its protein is CATPLRQAHGNTIYF. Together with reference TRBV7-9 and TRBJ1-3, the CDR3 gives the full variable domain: DTGVSQNPRHKITKRGQNVTFRCDPISEHNRLYWYRQTLGQGPEFLTYFQNEAQLEKSRLLSDRFSAERPKGSFSTLEIQRTEQGDSAMYLCATPLRQAHGNTIYFGEGSWLTVV.

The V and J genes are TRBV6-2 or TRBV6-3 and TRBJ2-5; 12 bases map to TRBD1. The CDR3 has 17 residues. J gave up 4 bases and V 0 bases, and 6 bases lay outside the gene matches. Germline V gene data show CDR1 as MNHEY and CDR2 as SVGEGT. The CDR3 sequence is CASSYSGTGGIVETQYF. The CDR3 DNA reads TGTGCCAGCAGTTACTCCGGGACAGGGGGCATTGTAGAGACCCAGTACTTC.

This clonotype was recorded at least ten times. In nucleotides, the CDR3 is TGTGCCAGCACCGGACTAGCGGAGAACAATGAGCAGTTCTTC. It translates to CASTGLAENNEQFF. This chain joins TRBV7-9 and TRBJ2-1; 10 bases match TRBD2. The V and J ends lost 7 bases and 5 bases, in that order; junction bases with no gene match: 5. The CDR3 runs 14 residues. CDR1 and CDR2 (germline): SEHNR, FQNEAQ (reference sequence). Full variable domain (missing parts from reference TRBV7-9 and TRBJ2-1): DTGVSQNPRHKITKRGQNVTFRCDPISEHNRLYWYRQTLGQGPEFLTYFQNEAQLEKSRLLSDRFSAERPKGSFSTLEIQRTEQGDSAMYLCASTGLAENNEQFFGPGTRLTVL.

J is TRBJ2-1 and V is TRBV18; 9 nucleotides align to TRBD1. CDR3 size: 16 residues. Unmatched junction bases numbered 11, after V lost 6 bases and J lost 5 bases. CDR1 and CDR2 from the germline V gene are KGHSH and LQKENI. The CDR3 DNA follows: TGTGCCAGCTCCTCAACCGGGACAGGGTTCAACAATGAGCAGTTCTTC. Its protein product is CASSSTGTGFNNEQFF.

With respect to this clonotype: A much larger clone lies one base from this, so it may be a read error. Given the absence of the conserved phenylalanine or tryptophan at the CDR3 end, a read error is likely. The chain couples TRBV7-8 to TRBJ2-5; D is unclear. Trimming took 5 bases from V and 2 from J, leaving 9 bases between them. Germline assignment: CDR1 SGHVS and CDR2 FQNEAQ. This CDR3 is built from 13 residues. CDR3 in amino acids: CASSRRPQETQYC. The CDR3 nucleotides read TGTGCCAGCAGCCGACGGCCGCAAGAGACCCAGTACTGC.

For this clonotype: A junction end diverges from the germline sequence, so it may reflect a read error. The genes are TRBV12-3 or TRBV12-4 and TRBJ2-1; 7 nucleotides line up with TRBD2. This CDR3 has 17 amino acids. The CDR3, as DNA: TGTGCCAGCATCCCCACGGGGGGAATTGGCTCCTACAATGAGCAGTCCTTC. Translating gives CASIPTGGIGSYNEQSF.

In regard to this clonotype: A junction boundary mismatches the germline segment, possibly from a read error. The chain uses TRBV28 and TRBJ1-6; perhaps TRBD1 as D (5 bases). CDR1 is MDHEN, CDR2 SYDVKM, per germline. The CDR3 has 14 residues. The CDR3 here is CACSPLGTGSPLHF. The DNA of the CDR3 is TGTGCCTGCAGTCCGCTGGGGACTGGTTCACCCCTCCACTTT.

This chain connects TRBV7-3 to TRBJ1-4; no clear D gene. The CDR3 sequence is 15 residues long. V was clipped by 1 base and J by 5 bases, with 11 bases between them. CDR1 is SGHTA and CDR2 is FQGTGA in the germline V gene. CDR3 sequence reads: CASSLKADRNEKLFF. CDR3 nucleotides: TGTGCCAGCAGCTTAAAAGCAGACCGGAATGAAAAACTGTTTTTT. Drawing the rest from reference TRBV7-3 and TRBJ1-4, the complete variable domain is GAGVSQTPSNKVTEKGKYVELRCDPISGHTALYWYRQSLGQGPEFLIYFQGTGAADDSGLPNDRFFAVRPEGSVSTLKIQRTERGDSAVYLCASSLKADRNEKLFFGSGTQLSVL.

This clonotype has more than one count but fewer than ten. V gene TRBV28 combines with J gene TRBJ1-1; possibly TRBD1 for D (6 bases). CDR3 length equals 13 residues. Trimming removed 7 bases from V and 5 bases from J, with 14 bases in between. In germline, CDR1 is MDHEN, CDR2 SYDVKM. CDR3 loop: CASTRPGATEAFF. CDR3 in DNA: TGTGCCAGCACCCGTCCAGGGGCAACTGAAGCTTTCTTT.

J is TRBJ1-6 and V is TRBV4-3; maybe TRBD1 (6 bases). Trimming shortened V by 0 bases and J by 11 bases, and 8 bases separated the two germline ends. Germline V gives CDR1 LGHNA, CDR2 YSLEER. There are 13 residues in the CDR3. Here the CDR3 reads CASSQDRGAPLHF. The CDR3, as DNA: TGCGCCAGCAGCCAAGATAGGGGGGCACCCCTCCACTTT.